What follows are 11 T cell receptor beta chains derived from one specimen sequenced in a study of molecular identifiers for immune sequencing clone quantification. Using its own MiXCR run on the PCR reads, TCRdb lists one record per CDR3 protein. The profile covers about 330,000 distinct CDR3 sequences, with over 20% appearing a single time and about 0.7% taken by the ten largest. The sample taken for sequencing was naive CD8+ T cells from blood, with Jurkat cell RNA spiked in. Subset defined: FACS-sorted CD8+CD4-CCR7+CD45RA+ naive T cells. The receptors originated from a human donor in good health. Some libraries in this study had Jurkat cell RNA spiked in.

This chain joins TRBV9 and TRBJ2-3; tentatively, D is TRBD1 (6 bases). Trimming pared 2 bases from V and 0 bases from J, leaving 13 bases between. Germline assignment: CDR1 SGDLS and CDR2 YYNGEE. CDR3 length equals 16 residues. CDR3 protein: CASSVGTTLSTDTQYF. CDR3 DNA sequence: TGTGCCAGCAGCGTCGGGACAACCCTAAGCACAGATACGCAGTATTTT.

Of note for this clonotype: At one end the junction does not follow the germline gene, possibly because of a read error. The CDR3: CSARGADFQEPQYF. As DNA, the CDR3 is TGCAGTGCTAGGGGTGCCGACTTCCAAGAGCCCCAGTACTTC. V and J are TRBV20-1 and TRBJ2-5; D not resolved. CDR1 and CDR2 from the germline V gene are DFQATT and SNEGSKA (reference sequence). The CDR3 runs to 14 residues.

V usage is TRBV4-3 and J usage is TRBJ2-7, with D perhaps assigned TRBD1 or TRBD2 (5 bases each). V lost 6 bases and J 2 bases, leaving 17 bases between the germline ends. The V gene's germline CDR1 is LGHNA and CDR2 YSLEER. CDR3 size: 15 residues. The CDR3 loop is CASSPGTAAPYEQYF. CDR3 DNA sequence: TGCGCCAGCAGTCCCGGGACCGCCGCCCCCTACGAGCAGTACTTC.

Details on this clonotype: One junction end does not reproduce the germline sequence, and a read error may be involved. Written as DNA, the CDR3 is TGTGCCAGCAGCCAAGGACTAGCGGGGGGCGGCACAGATACGCGGTATTTT. Its protein product is CASSQGLAGGGTDTRYF. The chain is built from TRBV7-2 and TRBJ2-3; TRBD2 aligns across 14 bases. The CDR3 runs 17 residues. The germline V gene has CDR1 SGHTA and CDR2 FQGNSA.

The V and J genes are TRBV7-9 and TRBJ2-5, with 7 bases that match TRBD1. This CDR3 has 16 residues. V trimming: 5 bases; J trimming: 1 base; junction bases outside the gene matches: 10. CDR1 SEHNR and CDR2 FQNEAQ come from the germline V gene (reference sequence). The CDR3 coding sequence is TGTGCCAGCAGCGTTTCCCCGGACAGGACCCAAGAGACCCAGTACTTC. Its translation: CASSVSPDRTQETQYF.

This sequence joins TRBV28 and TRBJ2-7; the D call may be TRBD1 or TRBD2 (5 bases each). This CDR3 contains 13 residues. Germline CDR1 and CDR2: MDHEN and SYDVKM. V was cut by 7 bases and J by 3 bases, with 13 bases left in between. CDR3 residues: CASNFRDHYEQYF. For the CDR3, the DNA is TGTGCCAGCAACTTCCGGGACCACTACGAGCAGTACTTC.

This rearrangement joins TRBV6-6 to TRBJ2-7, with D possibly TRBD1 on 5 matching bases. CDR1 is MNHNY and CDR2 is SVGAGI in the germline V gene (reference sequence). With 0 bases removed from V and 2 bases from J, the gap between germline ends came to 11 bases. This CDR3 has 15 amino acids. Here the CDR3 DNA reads TGTGCCAGCAGTTACTCGGAACAGGTACCCTACGAGCAGTACTTC. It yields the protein CASSYSEQVPYEQYF.

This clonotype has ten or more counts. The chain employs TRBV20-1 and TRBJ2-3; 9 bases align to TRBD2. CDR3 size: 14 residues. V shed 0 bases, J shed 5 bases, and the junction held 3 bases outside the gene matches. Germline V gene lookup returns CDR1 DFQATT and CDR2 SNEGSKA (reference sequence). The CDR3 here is CSARDLAGIDTQYF. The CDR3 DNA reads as TGCAGTGCTAGAGATCTAGCGGGGATAGATACGCAGTATTTT.

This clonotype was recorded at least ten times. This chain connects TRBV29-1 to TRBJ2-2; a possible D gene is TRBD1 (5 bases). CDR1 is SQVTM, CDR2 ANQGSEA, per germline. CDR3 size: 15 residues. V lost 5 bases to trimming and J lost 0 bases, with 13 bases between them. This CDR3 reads CSVTGRRPNTGELFF. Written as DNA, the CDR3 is TGCAGCGTTACAGGACGGAGACCGAACACCGGGGAGCTGTTTTTT.

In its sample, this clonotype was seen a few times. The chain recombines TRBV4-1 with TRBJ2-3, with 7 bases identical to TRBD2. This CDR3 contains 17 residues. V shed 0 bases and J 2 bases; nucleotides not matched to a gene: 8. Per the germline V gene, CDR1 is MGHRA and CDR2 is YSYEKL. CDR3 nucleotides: TGCGCCAGCAGCCAAGATCCTGGGGGACTACTCACAGATACGCAGTATTTT. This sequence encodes CASSQDPGGLLTDTQYF.

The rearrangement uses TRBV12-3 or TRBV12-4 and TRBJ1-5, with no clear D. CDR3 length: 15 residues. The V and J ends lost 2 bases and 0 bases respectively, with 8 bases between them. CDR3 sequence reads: CASSLSTYSNQPQHF. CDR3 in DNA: TGTGCCAGCAGTTTATCCACGTATAGCAATCAGCCCCAGCATTTT.